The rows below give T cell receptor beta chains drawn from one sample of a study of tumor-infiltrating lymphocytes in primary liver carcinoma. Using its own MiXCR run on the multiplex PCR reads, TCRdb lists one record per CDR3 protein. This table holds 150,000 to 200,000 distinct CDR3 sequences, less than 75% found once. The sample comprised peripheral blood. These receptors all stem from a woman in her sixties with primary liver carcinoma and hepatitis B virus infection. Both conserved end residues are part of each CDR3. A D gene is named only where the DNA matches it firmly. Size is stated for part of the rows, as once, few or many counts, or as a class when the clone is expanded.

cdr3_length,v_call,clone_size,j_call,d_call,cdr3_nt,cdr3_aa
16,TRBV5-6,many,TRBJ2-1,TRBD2,TGTGCCAGCAGCGGCATGACTAGCGGGAGGTCCCATGAGCAGTTCTTC,CASSGMTSGRSHEQFF
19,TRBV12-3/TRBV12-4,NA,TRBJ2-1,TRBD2,TGTGCCACCAGTGGAAACAGGGAGGCGGGAGGCCACAAGTACAATGAGCAGTTCTTC,CATSGNREAGGHKYNEQFF
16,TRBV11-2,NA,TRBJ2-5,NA,TGTCCCAGCAGCTTAGATTTTTCCGTAGTGGGGAAGACCCAGTACTTC,CPSSLDFSVVGKTQYF
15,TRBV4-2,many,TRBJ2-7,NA,TGTGCCAGCAGCCAAGATCCGGGGTCGATCTACGAGCAGTACTTC,CASSQDPGSIYEQYF
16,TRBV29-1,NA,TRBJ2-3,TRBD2,TGCAGCGTGAACCAGGGACTAGCGGGAGGATCAGATACGCAGTATTTT,CSVNQGLAGGSDTQYF
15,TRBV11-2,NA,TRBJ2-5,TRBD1,TGTGGCAGCAGCGCCGGGACAGGCCCTCAAGAGACCCAGTACTTC,CGSSAGTGPQETQYF
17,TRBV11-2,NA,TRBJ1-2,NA,TGTGCCAGCAGCTTAGATCTGATCAGGGCGCTGCACTATGGCTACACCTTC,CASSLDLIRALHYGYTF
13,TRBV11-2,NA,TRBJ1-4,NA,TGTGCCAGTAGCTTAATGGGCCGGTCGGAACTGTTTTTT,CASSLMGRSELFF
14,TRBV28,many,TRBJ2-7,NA,TGTGCCAGTATTTGGGGGGCCCATCCCTACGAGCAGTACTTC,CASIWGAHPYEQYF
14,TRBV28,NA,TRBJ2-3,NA,TGTGCCAGCAGTTTAAGGCCGTTCACAGATACGCAGTATTTT,CASSLRPFTDTQYF
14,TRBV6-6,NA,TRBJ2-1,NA,TGTACCAGCAGTCTAGCGAGTGGTTCTTATGAGCAGTTCTTC,CTSSLASGSYEQFF
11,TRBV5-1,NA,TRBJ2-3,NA,TGTGCCAGCAGCTCGGCGGATACGCAGTATTTT,CASSSADTQYF
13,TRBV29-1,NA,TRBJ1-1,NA,TGCGGCGTTGTCGGGGGAGTTAGGACTGAAGCCTTCTTT,CGVVGGVRTEAFF
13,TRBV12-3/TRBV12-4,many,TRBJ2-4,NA,TGTGCCAGCAGTTTAGGGCAGGGAAACATTCAGTACTTC,CASSLGQGNIQYF
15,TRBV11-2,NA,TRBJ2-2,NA,TGTGCCAACAGGTTTAGCGGCAAGGCCACCGGGGAGCTGTTTTTT,CANRFSGKATGELFF
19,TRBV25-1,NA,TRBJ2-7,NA,TGTGTCAGCAGTGACCGTTCGACCCAGGACCGGGACACCTACTACGAGCAGTACTTC,CVSSDRSTQDRDTYYEQYF
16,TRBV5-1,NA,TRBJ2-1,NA,TGCGCCAGCAGCTTGCGCGCGGCGGCGAATAGGAATGAGCTGTTCTTC,CASSLRAAANRNELFF
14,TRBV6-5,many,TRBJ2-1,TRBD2,TGTGCCAGCAGTTACGCTCGGCGGGAGGGTGAGCAGTTCTTC,CASSYARREGEQFF
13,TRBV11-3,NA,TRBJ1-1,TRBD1,TGTGCCTGCAGGACAGGAATTAGCAGTGAAGCTTTCTTT,CACRTGISSEAFF
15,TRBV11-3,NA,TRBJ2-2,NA,TGTGCCAACAACGTAGTGGGAAGGGGGTCCGGGGAGCTGTTTTTT,CANNVVGRGSGELFF
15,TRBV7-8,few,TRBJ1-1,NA,TGTGCCAGCAGCTTAGCGATGGGCAGGGTGGCTGAAGCTTTCTTT,CASSLAMGRVAEAFF
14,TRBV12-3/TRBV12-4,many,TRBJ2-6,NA,TGTGCCAGCAGTCACCGGGCTGGGGCCAACGTCCTGACTTTC,CASSHRAGANVLTF
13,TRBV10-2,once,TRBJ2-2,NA,TGCGCCAGTAGTGACCGTACCACCGGGGAGCTGTCTTTT,CASSDRTTGELSF
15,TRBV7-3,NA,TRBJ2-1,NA,TGTGCCAGCAGCCCGAATAAAGTGTTGTACAATGAGCAGTTCTTC,CASSPNKVLYNEQFF
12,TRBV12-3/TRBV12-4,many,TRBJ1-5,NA,TGTGCCAGCAGTCAGGACCATCAGCCCCAGCATTTT,CASSQDHQPQHF
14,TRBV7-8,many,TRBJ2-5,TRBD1,TGTGCCAGCAGCCATACAGGGGGCAAAGAGACCCAGTACTTC,CASSHTGGKETQYF
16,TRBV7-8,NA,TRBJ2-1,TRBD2,TGTGCCAGCAGCTCAGAACCAGCGGGATCCTGGGATGAGCAGTTCTTC,CASSSEPAGSWDEQFF
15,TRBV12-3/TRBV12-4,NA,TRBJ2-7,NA,TGTGTCAGCAGTCCTCGGGGCAGGGCCGTCGGCCGACCATACTTC,CVSSPRGRAVGRPYF
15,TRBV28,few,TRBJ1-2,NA,TGTGCCAGCAGTTTTGGGGGGGCGCTTGACTATGGCTACACCTTC,CASSFGGALDYGYTF
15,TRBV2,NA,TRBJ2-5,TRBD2,TGTGCCAGCAGTCCTAGCGGGAGACAGGTAGAGACCCTGTACTTC,CASSPSGRQVETLYF
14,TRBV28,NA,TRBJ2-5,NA,TGTGCCAGCAGCCGCGACTATCCTTCGGAGACCCAGTACTTC,CASSRDYPSETQYF
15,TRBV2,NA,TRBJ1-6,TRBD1,TGTGCCAGCCAGGGGGACAGGGGGTCTAATTCACCCCTCCACTTT,CASQGDRGSNSPLHF
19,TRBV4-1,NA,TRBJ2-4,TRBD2,TGCGTCAGCAGCCCCACCGGACTAGCGGTAACAGTCACCAAAAACATTCAGTACTTC,CVSSPTGLAVTVTKNIQYF
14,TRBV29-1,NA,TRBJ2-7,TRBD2,TGCAGCATTGGGGGACTAGCAGCCCCCTACGAGCAGCACTTC,CSIGGLAAPYEQHF
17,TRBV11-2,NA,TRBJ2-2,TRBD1,TGTGCCAGCGCAACTTCGGGCAGGGGGCTAGTCACCGGGGAGCTGTTTTTT,CASATSGRGLVTGELFF
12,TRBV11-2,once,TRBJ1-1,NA,TGTGCCAGCAGTCGTAGCTGGGGTGAAGCTTTCTTT,CASSRSWGEAFF
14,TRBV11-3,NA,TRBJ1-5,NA,TGTGCCACCAGGAAAGACAGGAGCGATCAGCCCCAGCATTTT,CATRKDRSDQPQHF
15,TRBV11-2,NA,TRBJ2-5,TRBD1,TGTGCCAGCAGCAGACCCGGGACAGTTGAGGAGACCCAGTACTTC,CASSRPGTVEETQYF
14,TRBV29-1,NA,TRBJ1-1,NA,TGCAGCGCCTCAGAGGGGCGGATGAACATTGAAGCTTTCTTT,CSASEGRMNIEAFF
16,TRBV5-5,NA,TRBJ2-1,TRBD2,TGTGCCAGCAGCCCCAGACTAGCAGCCATCATGGATGAGCAGTTCTTC,CASSPRLAAIMDEQFF
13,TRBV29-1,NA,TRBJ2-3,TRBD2,TGCAATGTTGCTAGCGGGGGCACAGATACGCAGTATTTT,CNVASGGTDTQYF
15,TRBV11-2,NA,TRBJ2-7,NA,TGTGCCGGCAGCTACCTAGACAGCGGAACCTACGAGCAGTACTTC,CAGSYLDSGTYEQYF
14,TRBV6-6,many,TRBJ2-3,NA,TGTGCCAGCATCGACCAAGGAGGCGCAGATACGCAGTATTTT,CASIDQGGADTQYF
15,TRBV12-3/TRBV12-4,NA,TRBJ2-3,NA,TGTGCCAGCAGTTTAGATTCCGGCAGCGGGCGCGCGCAGTATTTT,CASSLDSGSGRAQYF
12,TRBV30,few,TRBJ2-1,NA,TGTGCCTACTCGTTTGGGTACAATGAGCAGTTCTTC,CAYSFGYNEQFF
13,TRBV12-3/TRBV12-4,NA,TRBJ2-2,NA,TGTGCCAGCAGTCTTCTGAACACCGGGGAGCTGTTTTTT,CASSLLNTGELFF
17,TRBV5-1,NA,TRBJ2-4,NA,TGCGCCAGCAGCCCCCAGACAGGCCGACTAGCCAAAAACATTCAGTACTTC,CASSPQTGRLAKNIQYF
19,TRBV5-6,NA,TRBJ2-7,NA,TGTGCCAGCAGTACTCTGGTCTCGTCCGACTCGGGACTCCGCTACGAGCAGTACTTC,CASSTLVSSDSGLRYEQYF
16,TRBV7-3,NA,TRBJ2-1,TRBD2,TGTGCCAGCAGCATACTAGCGGGAGGGCCAATCAATGAGCAGTTCTTC,CASSILAGGPINEQFF
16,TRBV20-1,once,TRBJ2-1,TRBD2,TGCAGTGCCGCCTCATCGGGACTAGCGGGAGGCGGTGAGCAGTTCTTC,CSAASSGLAGGGEQFF
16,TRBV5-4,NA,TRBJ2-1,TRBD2,TGTGCCAGCAGCTTACTGCGGACTAGCGGGTCCAATGAGCAGTTCTTC,CASSLLRTSGSNEQFF
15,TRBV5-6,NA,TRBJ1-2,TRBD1,TGTGCCAGCAGCTTGGCCGATGGGGACAGCGCAGGCTACACCTTC,CASSLADGDSAGYTF
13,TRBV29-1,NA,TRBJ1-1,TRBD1,TGCAGCGTTGGTAGGACAGGGGCCCCTGAAGCTTTCTTT,CSVGRTGAPEAFF
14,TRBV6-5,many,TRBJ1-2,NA,TGTGCCACCCTCCGCGCCCCGGCAGCCTATGGCTACACCTTC,CATLRAPAAYGYTF
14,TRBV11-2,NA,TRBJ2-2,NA,TGCGCCAGCAGCTTAGATCAAAGCAGCGGGGAGCTGTTTTTT,CASSLDQSSGELFF